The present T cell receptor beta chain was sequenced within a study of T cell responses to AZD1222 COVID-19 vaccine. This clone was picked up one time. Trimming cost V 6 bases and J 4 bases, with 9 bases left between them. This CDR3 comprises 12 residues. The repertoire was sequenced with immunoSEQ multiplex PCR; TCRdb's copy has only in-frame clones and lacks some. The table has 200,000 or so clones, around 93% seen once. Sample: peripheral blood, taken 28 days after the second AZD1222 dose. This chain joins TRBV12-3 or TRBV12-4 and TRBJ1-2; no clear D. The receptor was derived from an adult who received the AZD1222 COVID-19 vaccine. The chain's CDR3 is CASRATSYGYTF. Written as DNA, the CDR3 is TGTGCCAGCAGGGCCACGAGCTATGGCTACACCTTC.